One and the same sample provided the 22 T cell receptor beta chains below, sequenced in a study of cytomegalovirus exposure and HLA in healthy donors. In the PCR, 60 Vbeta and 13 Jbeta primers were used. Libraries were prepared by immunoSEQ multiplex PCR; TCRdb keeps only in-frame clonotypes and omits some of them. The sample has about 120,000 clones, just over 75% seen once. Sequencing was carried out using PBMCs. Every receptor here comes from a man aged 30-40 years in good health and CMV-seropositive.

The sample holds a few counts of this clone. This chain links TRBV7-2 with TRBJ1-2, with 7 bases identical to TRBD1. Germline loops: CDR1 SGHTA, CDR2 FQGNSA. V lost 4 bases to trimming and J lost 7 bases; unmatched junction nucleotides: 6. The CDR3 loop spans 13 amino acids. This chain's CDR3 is CASSWDREGGYTF. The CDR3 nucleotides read TGTGCCAGCAGCTGGGACAGAGAGGGTGGCTACACCTTC.

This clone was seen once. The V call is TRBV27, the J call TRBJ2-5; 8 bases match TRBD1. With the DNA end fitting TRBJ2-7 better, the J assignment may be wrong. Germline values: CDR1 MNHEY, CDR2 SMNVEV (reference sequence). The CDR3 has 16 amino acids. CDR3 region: CASSLDPDRVSYEQYF. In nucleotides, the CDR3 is TGTGCCAGCAGTTTAGATCCGGACAGGGTCTCCTACGAGCAGTACTTC.

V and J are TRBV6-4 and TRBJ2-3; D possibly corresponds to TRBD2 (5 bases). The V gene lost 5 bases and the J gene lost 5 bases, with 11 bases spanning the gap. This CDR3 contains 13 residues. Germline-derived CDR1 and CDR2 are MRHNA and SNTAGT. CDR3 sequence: CASSRERQDTQYF. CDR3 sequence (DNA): TGTGCCAGCAGTCGGGAACGGCAAGATACGCAGTATTTT.

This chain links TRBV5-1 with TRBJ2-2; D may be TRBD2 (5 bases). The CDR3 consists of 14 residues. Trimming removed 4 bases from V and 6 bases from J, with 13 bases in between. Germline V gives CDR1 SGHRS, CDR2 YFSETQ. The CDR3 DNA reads TGCGCCAGCAGCCCGTGGACTCCTCCCGGGGAGCTGTTTTTT. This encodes CASSPWTPPGELFF.

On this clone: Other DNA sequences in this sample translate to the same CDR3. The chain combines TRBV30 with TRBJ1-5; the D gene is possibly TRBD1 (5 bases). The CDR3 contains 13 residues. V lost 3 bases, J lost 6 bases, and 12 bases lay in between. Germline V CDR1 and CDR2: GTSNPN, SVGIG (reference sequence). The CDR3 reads CAWSGGAGQPQHF. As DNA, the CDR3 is TGTGCCTGGAGCGGAGGGGCCGGTCAGCCCCAGCATTTT.

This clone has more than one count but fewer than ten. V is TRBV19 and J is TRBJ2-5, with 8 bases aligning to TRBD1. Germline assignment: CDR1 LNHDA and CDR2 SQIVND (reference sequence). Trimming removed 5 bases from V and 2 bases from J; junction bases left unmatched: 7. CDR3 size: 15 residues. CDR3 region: CASSLNTGGQETQYF. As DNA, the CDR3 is TGTGCCAGTAGTCTCAATACAGGGGGGCAAGAGACCCAGTACTTC.

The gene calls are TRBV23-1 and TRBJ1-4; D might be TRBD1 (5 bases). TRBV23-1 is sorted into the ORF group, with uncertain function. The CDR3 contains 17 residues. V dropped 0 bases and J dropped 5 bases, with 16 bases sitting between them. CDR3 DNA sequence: TGCGCCAGCAGTCAATCGGGACTCGGGACGAACAATGAAAAACTGTTTTTT. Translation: CASSQSGLGTNNEKLFF.

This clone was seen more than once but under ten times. The CDR3 DNA reads as TGCGCCAGCAGACTCGGACTAGCGGATACCTACGAGCAGTACTTC. Amino acids: CASRLGLADTYEQYF. The chain combines TRBV4-1 with TRBJ2-7, with TRBD2 identical over 10 bases. This CDR3 contains 15 residues. CDR1 and CDR2 from the germline V gene are MGHRA and YSYEKL. The V segment lost 6 bases and the J segment 2 bases; nucleotides outside the gene matches: 7.

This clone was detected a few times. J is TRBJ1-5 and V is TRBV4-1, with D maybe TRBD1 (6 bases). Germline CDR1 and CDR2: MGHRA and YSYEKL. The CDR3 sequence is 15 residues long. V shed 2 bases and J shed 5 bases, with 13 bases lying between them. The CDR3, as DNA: TGCGCCAGCAGCCAAAACCAGGGGACCCATCAGCCCCAGCATTTT. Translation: CASSQNQGTHQPQHF.

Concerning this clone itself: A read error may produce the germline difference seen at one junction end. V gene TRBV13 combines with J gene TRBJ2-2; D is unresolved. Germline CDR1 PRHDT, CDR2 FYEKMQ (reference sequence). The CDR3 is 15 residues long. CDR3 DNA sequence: TGTGCCAGCAGCCTAGGGCCCCGAGGCACCGGGGAGCTGTTTTTT. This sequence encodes CASSLGPRGTGELFF.

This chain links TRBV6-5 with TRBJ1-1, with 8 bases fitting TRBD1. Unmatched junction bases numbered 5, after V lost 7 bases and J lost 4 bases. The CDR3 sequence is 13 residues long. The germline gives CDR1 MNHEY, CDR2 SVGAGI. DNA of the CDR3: TGTGCCAGCACCGACACAGGGGGCACTGAAGCTTTCTTT. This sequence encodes CASTDTGGTEAFF.

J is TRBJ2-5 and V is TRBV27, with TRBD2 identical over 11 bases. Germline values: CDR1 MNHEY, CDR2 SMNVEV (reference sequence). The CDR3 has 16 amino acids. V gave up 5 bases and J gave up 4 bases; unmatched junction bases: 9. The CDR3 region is CASSPSSGGSSETQYF. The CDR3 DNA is TGTGCCAGCAGTCCATCTAGCGGGGGGTCCTCAGAGACCCAGTACTTC.

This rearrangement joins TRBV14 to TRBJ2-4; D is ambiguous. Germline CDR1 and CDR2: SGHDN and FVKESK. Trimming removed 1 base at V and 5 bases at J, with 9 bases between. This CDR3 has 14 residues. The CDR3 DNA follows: TGTGCCAGCAGCCAAGTTGGGCAGCAAAACATTCAGTACTTC. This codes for CASSQVGQQNIQYF.

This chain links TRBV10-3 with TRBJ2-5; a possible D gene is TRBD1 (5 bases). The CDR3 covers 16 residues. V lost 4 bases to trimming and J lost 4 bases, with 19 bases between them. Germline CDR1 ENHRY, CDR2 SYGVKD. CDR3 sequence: CAISGTDSTDPETQYF. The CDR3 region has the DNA TGTGCCATCAGTGGGACCGACAGTACTGATCCAGAGACCCAGTACTTC.

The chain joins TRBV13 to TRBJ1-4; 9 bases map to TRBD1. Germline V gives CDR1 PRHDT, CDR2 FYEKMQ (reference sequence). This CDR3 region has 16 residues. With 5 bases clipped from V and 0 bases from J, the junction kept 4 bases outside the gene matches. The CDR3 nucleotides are TGTGCCAGCAGCATTCGACAGGGGGCAACTAATGAAAAACTGTTTTTT. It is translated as CASSIRQGATNEKLFF.

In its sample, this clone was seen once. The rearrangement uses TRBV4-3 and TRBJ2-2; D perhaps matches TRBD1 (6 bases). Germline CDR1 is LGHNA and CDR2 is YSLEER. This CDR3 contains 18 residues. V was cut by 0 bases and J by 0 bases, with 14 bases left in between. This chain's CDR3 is CASSQDLGARSNTGELFF. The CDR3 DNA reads TGCGCCAGCAGCCAAGATCTGGGGGCGCGTTCGAACACCGGGGAGCTGTTTTTT.

DNA for the CDR3: TGTGCCAGCGGGACAGGGGGCGGATACGAGCAGTACTTC. It specifies CASGTGGGYEQYF. V is TRBV27 and J is TRBJ2-7; TRBD1 agrees at 12 bases. J lost 4 bases, V lost 8 bases, and 3 bases had no gene match. Germline CDR1 MNHEY, CDR2 SMNVEV (reference sequence). This CDR3 is 13 amino acids long.

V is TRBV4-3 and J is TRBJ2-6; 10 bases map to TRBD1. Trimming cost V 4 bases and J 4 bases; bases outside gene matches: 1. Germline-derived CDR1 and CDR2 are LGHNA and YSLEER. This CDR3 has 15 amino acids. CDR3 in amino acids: CASSRTGGGANVLTF. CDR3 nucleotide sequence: TGCGCCAGCAGCCGGACAGGGGGAGGGGCCAACGTCCTGACTTTC.

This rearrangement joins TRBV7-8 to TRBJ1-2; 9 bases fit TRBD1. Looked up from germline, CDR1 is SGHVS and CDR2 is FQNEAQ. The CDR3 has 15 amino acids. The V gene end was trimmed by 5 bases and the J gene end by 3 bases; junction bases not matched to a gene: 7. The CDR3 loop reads CASSPGTGIYYGYTF. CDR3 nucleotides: TGTGCCAGCAGCCCCGGGACAGGGATTTACTATGGCTACACCTTC.

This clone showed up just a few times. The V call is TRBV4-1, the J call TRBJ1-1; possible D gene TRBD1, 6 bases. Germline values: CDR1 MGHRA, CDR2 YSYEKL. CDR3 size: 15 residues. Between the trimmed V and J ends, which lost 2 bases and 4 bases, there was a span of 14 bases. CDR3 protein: CASSQPDRLSTEAFF. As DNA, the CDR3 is TGCGCCAGCAGCCAACCAGACAGGCTTTCCACTGAAGCTTTCTTT.

CDR3 region: CASSLTSGDLRGSYNEQFF. The CDR3 DNA is TGTGCCAGCAGTCTGACTAGCGGGGACCTCAGGGGTTCCTACAATGAGCAGTTCTTC. The chain recombines TRBV28 with TRBJ2-1; TRBD2 aligns across 11 bases. CDR3 length equals 19 residues. The germline CDR1 and CDR2 sequences are MDHEN and SYDVKM. J gave up 1 base and V 5 bases, and 13 bases lay outside the gene matches.

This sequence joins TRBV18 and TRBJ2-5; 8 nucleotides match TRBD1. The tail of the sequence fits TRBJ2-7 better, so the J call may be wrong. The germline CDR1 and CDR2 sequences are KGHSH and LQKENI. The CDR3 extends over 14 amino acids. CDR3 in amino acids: CASSARDRYYEQYF. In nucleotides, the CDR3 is TGTGCCAGCTCAGCCCGGGACAGGTACTACGAGCAGTACTTC.